This T cell receptor beta chain was captured in a study of OX40 agonist ivuxolimab in advanced cancers. J was trimmed by 2 bases and V by 7 bases; bases with no gene match: 9. The CDR3 extends over 15 amino acids. Germline V gene lookup returns CDR1 ENHRY and CDR2 SYGVKD. Clones were read by immunoSEQ multiplex PCR, and TCRdb kept only the in-frame ones, dropping some. The sample lists 12,000 or so clones; approximately 80% were seen once. The material sequenced was CD4+ or CD8+ T cells sorted from blood, taken in a trial of the OX40 agonist ivuxolimab. J is TRBJ1-1 and V is TRBV10-3, with 8 positions matching TRBD1. This receptor was taken from an adult with an advanced solid tumor such as melanoma, head and neck, liver or kidney cancer. The CDR3 loop reads CAINPGQGTNTEAFF. DNA of the CDR3: TGTGCCATCAACCCCGGACAGGGTACAAACACTGAAGCTTTCTTT.